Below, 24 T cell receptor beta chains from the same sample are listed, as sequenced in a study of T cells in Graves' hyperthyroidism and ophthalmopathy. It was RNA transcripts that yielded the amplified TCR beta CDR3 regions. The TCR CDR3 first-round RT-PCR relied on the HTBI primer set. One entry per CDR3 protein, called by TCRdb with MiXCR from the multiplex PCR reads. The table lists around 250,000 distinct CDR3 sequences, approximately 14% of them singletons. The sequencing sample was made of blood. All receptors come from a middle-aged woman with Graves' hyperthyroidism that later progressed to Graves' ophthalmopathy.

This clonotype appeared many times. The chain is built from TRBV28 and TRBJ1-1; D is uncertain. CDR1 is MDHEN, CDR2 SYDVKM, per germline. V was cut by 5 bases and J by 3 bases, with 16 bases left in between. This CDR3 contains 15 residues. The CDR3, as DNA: TGTGCCAGCAGTCAGCAGATCCCGAAGGACACTGAAGCTTTCTTT. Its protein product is CASSQQIPKDTEAFF.

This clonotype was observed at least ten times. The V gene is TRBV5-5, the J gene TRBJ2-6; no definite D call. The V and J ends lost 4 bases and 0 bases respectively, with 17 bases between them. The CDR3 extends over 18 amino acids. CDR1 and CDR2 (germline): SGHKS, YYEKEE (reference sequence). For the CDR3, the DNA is TGTGCCAGCAGCCGGAAATCGGTCGGTAGCTCTGGGGCCAACGTCCTGACTTTC. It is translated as CASSRKSVGSSGANVLTF.

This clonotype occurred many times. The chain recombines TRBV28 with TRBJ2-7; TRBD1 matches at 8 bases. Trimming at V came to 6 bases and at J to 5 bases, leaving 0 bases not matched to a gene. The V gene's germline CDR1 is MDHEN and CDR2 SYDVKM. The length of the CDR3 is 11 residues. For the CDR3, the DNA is TGTGCCAGCAGGGACAGGGACGAGCAGTACTTC. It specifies CASRDRDEQYF.

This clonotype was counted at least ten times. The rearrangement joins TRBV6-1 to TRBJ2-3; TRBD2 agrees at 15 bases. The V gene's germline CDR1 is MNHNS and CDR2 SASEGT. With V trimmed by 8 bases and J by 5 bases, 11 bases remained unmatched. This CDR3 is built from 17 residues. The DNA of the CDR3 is TGTGCCAGCCACCCGGGACTAGCGGGAGGCCCCTTAGATACGCAGTATTTT. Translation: CASHPGLAGGPLDTQYF.

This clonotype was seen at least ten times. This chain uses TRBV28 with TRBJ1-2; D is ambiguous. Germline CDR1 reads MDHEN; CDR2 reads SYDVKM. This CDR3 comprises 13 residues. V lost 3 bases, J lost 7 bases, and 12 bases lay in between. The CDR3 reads CASSFLFSGGYTF. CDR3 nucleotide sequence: TGTGCCAGCAGTTTCCTCTTCTCTGGTGGCTACACCTTC.

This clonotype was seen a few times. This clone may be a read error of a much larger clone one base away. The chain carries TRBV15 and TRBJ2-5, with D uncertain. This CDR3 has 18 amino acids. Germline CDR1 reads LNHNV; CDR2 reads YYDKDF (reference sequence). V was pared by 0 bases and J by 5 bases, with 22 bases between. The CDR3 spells CATSRDPGVWRKEETQYF. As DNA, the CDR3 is TGTGCCACCAGCAGAGATCCTGGTGTATGGCGGAAGGAGGAGACCCAGTACTTC.

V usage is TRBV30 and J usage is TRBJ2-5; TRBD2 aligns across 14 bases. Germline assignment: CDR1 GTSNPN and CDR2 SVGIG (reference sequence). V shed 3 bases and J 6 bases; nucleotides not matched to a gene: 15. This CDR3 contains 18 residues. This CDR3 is CAWSRTRLAGGVGKTQYF. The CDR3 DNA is TGTGCCTGGAGCAGAACCCGACTAGCGGGAGGGGTTGGGAAGACCCAGTACTTC.

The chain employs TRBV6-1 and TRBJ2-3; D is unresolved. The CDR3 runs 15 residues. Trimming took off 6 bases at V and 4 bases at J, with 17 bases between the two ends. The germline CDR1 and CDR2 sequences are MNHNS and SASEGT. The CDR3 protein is CASSPYGYPADTQYF. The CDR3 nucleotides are TGTGCCAGCAGCCCCTACGGGTATCCCGCAGATACGCAGTATTTT.

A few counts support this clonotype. The CDR3 DNA follows: TGTGCCAGCAGCTTAGGGGACCGGGCGGAGGGGGAGCTGTTTTTT. Protein sequence: CASSLGDRAEGELFF. The gene calls are TRBV7-3 and TRBJ2-2; D is perhaps TRBD1 or TRBD2 (5 bases each). Germline CDR1 reads SGHTA; CDR2 reads FQGTGA. The CDR3 loop spans 15 amino acids. The V and J ends lost 2 bases and 8 bases respectively, with 15 bases between them.

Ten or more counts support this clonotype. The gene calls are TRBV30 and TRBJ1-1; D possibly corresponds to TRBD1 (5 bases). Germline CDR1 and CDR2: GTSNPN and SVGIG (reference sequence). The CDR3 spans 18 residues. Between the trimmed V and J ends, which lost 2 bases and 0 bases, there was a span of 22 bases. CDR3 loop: CAWSRLYVRGGMNTEAFF. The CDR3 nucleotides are TGTGCCTGGAGTCGCCTGTATGTCCGGGGGGGGATGAACACTGAAGCTTTCTTT.

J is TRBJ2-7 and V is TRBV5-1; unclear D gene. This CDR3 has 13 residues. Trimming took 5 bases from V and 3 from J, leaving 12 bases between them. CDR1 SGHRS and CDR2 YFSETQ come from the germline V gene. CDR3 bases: TGCGCCAGCAGAAGGAGTCTAGACTACGAGCAGTACTTC. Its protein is CASRRSLDYEQYF. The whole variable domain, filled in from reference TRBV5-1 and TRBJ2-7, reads KAGVTQTPRYLIKTRGQQVTLSCSPISGHRSVSWYQQTPGQGLQFLFEYFSETQRNKGNFPGRFSGRQFSNSRSEMNVSTLELGDSALYLCASRRSLDYEQYFGPGTRLTVT.

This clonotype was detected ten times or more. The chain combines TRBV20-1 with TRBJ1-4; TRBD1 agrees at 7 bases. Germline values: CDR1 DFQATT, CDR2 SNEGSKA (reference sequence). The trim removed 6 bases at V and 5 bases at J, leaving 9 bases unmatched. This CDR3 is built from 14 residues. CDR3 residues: CSAKPGQLNEKLFF. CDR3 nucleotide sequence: TGCAGTGCAAAACCGGGACAGCTGAATGAAAAACTGTTTTTT.

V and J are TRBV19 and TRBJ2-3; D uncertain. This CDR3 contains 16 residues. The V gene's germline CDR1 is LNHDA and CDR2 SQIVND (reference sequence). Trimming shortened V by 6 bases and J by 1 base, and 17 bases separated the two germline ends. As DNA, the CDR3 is TGTGCCAGTAGAAGGCGGCCGAGCTGGGGCACAGATACGCAGTATTTT. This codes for CASRRRPSWGTDTQYF.

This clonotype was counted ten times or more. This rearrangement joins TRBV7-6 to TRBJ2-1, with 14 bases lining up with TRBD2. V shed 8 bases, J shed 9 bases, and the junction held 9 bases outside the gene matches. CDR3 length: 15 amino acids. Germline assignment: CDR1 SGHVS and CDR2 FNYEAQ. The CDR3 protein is CASAPGLAGVSEQFF. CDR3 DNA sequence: TGTGCCAGCGCTCCGGGACTAGCGGGAGTATCTGAGCAGTTCTTC.

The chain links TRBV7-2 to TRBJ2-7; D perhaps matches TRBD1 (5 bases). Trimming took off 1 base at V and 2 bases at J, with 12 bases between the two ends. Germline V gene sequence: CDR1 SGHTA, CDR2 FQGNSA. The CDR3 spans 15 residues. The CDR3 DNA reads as TGTGCCAGCAGCTTAGGAGGACAAACCACCTACGAGCAGTACTTC. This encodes CASSLGGQTTYEQYF.

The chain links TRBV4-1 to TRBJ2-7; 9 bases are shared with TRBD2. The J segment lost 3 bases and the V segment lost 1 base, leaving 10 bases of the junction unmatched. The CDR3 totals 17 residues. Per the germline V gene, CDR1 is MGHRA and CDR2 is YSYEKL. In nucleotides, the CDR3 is TGCGCCAGCAGCCAAGGATTATTAGCGGGAGACTTCTACGAGCAGTACTTC. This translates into CASSQGLLAGDFYEQYF.

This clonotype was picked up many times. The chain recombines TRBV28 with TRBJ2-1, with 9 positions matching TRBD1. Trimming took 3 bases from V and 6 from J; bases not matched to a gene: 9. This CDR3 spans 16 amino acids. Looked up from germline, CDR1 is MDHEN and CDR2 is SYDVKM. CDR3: CASSFFKGQGRNEQFF. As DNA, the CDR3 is TGTGCCAGCAGTTTTTTTAAGGGACAGGGACGCAATGAGCAGTTCTTC.

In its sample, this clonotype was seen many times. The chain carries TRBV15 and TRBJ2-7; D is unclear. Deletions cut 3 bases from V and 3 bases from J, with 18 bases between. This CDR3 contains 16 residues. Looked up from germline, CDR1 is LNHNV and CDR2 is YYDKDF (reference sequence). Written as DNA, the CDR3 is TGTGCCACCAGCAGGGTACGGACCCTCCTCAACTACGAGCAGTACTTC. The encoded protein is CATSRVRTLLNYEQYF.

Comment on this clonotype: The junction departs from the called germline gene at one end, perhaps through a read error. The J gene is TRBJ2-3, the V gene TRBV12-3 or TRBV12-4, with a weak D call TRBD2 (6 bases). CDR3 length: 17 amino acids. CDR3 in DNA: TGTGCTAGCAGTTTACTCGGCGGGACCTACTTCACAGATACGCGGTATTTT. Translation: CASSLLGGTYFTDTRYF.

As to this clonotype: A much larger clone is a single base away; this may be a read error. CDR3 nucleotides: TGTGCCAGCAGACTACCGGGAAGCGGGGCGGGAGCTTTCTTT. This translates into CASRLPGSGAGAFF. V and J are TRBV6-2 or TRBV6-3 and TRBJ1-1; D possibly corresponds to TRBD1 (5 bases). V was trimmed by 6 bases and J by 10 bases, leaving 21 bases between them. Germline V lookup: CDR1 MNHEY, CDR2 SVGEGT. CDR3 length: 14 amino acids.

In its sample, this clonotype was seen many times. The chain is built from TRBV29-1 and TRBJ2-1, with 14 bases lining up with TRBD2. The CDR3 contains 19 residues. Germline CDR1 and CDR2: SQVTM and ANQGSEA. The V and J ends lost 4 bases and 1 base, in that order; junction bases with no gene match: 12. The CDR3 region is CSVAGTGTSGSRSYNEQFF. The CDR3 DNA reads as TGCAGCGTTGCGGGTACCGGGACTAGCGGGAGTAGGTCCTACAATGAGCAGTTCTTC.

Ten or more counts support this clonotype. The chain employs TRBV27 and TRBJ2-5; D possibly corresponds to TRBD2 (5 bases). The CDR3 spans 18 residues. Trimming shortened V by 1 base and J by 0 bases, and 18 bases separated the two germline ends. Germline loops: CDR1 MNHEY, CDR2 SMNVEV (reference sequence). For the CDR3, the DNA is TGTGCCAGCAGTTTATATCGGCCAAGGTTGCGGGACCAAGAGACCCAGTACTTC. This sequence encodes CASSLYRPRLRDQETQYF.

The CDR3 bases are TGTGCCAGTAGTATGCTGCGAACAACTAGCGGGAGGTTTCTCCGCTCCTACAATGAGCAGTTCTTC. Residues: CASSMLRTTSGRFLRSYNEQFF. V and J are TRBV19 and TRBJ2-1, with 12 bases fitting TRBD2. The CDR3 extends over 22 amino acids. Trimming at V came to 3 bases and at J to 0 bases, leaving 18 bases not matched to a gene. CDR1 and CDR2 (germline): LNHDA, SQIVND (reference sequence).

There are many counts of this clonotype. CDR3 DNA: TGTGCCAGCAGCTTAACCCCCCTGAGAGGGGAGACCCAGTACTTC. Translating it yields CASSLTPLRGETQYF. V usage is TRBV7-3 and J usage is TRBJ2-5, with a weak D call TRBD2 (5 bases). The CDR3 consists of 15 residues. CDR1 is SGHTA and CDR2 is FQGTGA in the germline V gene. Between the trimmed V and J ends, which lost 0 bases and 5 bases, there was a span of 13 bases. The whole variable domain, remainder taken from reference TRBV7-3 and TRBJ2-5, is GAGVSQTPSNKVTEKGKYVELRCDPISGHTALYWYRQSLGQGPEFLIYFQGTGAADDSGLPNDRFFAVRPEGSVSTLKIQRTERGDSAVYLCASSLTPLRGETQYFGPGTRLLVL.